What follows describes a single T cell receptor beta chain. This sample is drawn from a study of blood T cell repertoires in COVID-19. In the authors' workflow: Quantification of nucleated cells was approximated via reference gene primer amplification. Clones were sequenced by immunoSEQ multiplex PCR, and TCRdb holds only the in-frame ones, with some missing. V, J and clone size were drawn from that table, and D and trimming were deduced from the DNA. The sample has fewer than 200,000 clones, more than 80% seen once. The sequence came from an older woman with acute or convalescent COVID-19. The sequencing sample was made of peripheral blood.

This CDR3 reads CASRRTGGDEQYF. DNA for the CDR3: TGTGCCAGCAGAAGGACAGGGGGCGACGAGCAGTACTTC. The V call is TRBV12-3 or TRBV12-4, the J call TRBJ2-7; TRBD1 matches at 11 bases. J gave up 5 bases and V 6 bases, and 3 bases lay outside the gene matches. The CDR3 totals 13 residues.